Reported below is one T cell receptor (beta chain). Its antigen is unknown. Researchers ran the PCR with 60 Vbeta and 13 Jbeta primers. The table came from immunoSEQ multiplex PCR; TCRdb's copy has only in-frame clones and leaves some out. Of about 260,000 clones in the sample, 65% to 85% were seen once. These data belong to a study of cytomegalovirus exposure and HLA in healthy donors. Study-level points and caveats: According to an earlier analysis, most TCR beta V segments yielded productive rearrangements about 87% or about 30% of the time. Diagnosis of cytomegalovirus status made by the classifier reportedly showed high specificity and sensitivity.

The sample consisted of PBMCs. The sequence came from a female donor in good health and CMV-seronegative.

CDR3 amino acids: CASSPRQGREAFF. The CDR3 bases are TGTGCCAGCAGCCCTAGACAGGGCAGGGAAGCTTTCTTT. The V and J genes are TRBV14 and TRBJ1-1; 7 bases map to TRBD1. The V segment lost 4 bases and the J segment 8 bases; nucleotides outside the gene matches: 7. The CDR3 runs to 13 residues. Germline V gene lookup returns CDR1 SGHDN and CDR2 FVKESK.